The sequence of this T cell receptor (beta chain) was determined in a study of T cell responses to AZD1222 COVID-19 vaccine. Regarding the study as a whole: CD4 TCRs covered the whole spike, strongest at regions 160-218 and 743-854. Reportedly, close to half of spike-specific TCRs are directed against unmutated variant regions. Sampling that yielded the repertoires occurred only after the peak T cell response. It should be noted that donors were predominantly white British and more often female, and clonal diversity was possibly underestimated.

Comment on this clone: Antigen unknown.

Germline-derived CDR1 and CDR2 are SEHNR and FQNEAQ (reference sequence). CDR3 length equals 13 residues. Trimming took 0 bases from V and 7 from J, leaving 7 bases between them. Profiling relied on immunoSEQ multiplex PCR, and the TCRdb table lists in-frame clones only, not all of them. The table lists roughly 180,000 clones, roughly 91% of them singletons, with around 0.93% in the top ten. This TCR was sampled from an adult who received the MenACWY meningococcal vaccine as a control. The source was peripheral blood, collected 28 days after the second dose of the MenACWY control vaccine. The gene calls are TRBV7-9 and TRBJ2-1; D unresolved. CDR3 loop: CASSLAGQNEQFF. In nucleotides, the CDR3 is TGTGCCAGCAGCTTAGCAGGGCAGAATGAGCAGTTCTTC.